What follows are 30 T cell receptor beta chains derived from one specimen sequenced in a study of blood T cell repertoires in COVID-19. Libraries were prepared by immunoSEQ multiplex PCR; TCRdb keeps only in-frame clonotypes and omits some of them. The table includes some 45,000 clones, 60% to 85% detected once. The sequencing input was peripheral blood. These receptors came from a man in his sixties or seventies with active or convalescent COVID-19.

Here the CDR3 reads CASSRPGTGRGGYTF. The CDR3 bases are TGTGCCAGCAGCCGTCCCGGGACAGGGAGAGGTGGCTACACCTTC. This chain connects TRBV27 to TRBJ1-2; TRBD1 agrees at 9 bases. This CDR3 is built from 15 residues. Trimming at V came to 6 bases and at J to 7 bases, leaving 12 bases not matched to a gene. Germline assignment: CDR1 MNHEY and CDR2 SMNVEV (reference sequence).

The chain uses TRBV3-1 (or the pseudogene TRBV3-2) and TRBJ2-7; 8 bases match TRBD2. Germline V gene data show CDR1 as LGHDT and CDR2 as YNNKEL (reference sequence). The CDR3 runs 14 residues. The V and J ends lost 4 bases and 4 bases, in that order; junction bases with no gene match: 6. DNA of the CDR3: TGTGCCAGCAGCCGTGCGGGGGGATATTACGAGCAGTACTTC. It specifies CASSRAGGYYEQYF.

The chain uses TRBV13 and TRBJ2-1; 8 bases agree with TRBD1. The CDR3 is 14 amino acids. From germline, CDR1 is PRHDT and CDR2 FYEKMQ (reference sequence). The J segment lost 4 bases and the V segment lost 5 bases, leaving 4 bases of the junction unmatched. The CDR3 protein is CASSTGTGYNEQFF. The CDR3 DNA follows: TGTGCCAGCAGCACCGGGACAGGTTACAATGAGCAGTTCTTC. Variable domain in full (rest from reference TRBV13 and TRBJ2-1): AAGVIQSPRHLIKEKRETATLKCYPIPRHDTVYWYQQGPGQDPQFLISFYEKMQSDKGSIPDRFSAQQFSDYHSELNMSSLELGDSALYFCASSTGTGYNEQFFGPGTRLTVL.

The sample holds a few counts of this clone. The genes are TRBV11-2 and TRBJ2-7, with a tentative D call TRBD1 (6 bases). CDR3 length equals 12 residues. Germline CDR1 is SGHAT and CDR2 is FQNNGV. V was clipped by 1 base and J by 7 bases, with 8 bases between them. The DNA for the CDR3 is TGTGCCAGCAGCTTAGGAGGGACAGAGCAGTACTTC. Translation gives CASSLGGTEQYF.

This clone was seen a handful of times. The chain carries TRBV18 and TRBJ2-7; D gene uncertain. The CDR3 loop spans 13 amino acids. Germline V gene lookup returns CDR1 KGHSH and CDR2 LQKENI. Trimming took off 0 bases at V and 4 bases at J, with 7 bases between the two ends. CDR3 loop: CASSPPSSYEQYF. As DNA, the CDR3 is TGTGCCAGCTCACCACCCTCTTCGTACGAGCAGTACTTC.

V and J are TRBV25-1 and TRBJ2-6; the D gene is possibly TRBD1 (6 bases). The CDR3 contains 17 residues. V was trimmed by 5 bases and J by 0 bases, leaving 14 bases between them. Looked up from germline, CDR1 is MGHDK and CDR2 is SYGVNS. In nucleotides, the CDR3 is TGTGCCAGCAGTAAAGGGGGTGCCAGCTCTGGGGCCAACGTCCTGACTTTC. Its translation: CASSKGGASSGANVLTF.

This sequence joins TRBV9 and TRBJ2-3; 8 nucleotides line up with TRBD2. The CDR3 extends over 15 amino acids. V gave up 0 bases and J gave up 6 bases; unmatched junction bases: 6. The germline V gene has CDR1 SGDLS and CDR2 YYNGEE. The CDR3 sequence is CASSVGVSGVDTQYF. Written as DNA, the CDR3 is TGTGCCAGCAGCGTAGGCGTTAGCGGGGTTGATACGCAGTATTTT.

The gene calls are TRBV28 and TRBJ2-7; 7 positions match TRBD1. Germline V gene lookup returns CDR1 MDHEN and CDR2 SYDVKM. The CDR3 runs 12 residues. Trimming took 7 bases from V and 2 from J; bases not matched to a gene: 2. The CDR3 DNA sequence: TGTGCCAGCAAGCAGGGGGCCTACGAGCAGTACTTC. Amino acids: CASKQGAYEQYF. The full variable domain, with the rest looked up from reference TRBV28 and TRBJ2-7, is DVKVTQSSRYLVKRTGEKVFLECVQDMDHENMFWYRQDPGLGLRLIYFSYDVKMKEKGDIPEGYSVSREKKERFSLILESASTNQTSMYLCASKQGAYEQYFGPGTRLTVT.

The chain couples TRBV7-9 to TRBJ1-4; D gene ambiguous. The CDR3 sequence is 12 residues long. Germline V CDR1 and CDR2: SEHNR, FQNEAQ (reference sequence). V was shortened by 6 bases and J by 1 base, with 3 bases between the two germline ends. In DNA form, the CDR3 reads TGTGCCAGCAGTCGAACTAATGAAAAACTGTTTTTT. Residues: CASSRTNEKLFF.

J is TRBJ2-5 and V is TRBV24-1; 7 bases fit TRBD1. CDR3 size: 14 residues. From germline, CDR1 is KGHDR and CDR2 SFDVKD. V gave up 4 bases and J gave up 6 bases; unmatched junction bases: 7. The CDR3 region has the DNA TGTGCCACCAGTGACCCCACAGGGGCTAAGACCCAGTACTTC. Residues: CATSDPTGAKTQYF.

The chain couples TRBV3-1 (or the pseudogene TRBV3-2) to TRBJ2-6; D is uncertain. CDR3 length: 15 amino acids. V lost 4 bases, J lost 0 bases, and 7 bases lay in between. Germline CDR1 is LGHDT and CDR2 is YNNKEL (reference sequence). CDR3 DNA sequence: TGTGCCAGCAGCCCGAGAGTCTCTGGGGCCAACGTCCTGACTTTC. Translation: CASSPRVSGANVLTF.

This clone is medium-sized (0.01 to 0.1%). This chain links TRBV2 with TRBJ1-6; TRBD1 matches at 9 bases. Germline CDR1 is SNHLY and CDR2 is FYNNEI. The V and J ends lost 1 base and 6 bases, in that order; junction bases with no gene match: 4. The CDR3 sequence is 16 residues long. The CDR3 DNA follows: TGTGCCAGCAGTGAAGTCCCGGGACAGGGTAATTCACCCCTCCACTTT. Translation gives CASSEVPGQGNSPLHF.

CDR3 in amino acids: CSVGTDRSSYEQYF. CDR3 in DNA: TGCAGCGTTGGGACCGACAGAAGCTCCTACGAGCAGTACTTC. The chain recombines TRBV29-1 with TRBJ2-7, with D possibly TRBD1 on 5 matching bases. Per germline, CDR1 SQVTM and CDR2 ANQGSEA. The CDR3 loop spans 14 amino acids. V shed 4 bases and J shed 0 bases, with 13 bases lying between them.

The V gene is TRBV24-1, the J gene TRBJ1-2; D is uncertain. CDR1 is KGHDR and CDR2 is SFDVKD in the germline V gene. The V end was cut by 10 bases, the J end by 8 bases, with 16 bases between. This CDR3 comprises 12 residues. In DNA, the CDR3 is TGTGCCACAGCTGAGAGGCACGGAGGCTACACCTTC. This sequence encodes CATAERHGGYTF.

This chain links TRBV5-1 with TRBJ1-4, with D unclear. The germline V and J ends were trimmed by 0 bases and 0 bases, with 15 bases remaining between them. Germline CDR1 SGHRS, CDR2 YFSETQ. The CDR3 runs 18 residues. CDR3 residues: CASSLGTLGTSTNEKLFF. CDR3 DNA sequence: TGCGCCAGCAGCTTGGGGACTTTGGGAACCTCAACTAATGAAAAACTGTTTTTT.

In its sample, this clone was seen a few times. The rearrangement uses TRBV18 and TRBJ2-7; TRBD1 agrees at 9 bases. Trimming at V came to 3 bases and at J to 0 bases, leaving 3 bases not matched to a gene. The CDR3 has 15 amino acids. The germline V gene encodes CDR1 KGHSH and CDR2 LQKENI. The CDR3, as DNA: TGTGCCAGCTCACCTGGACAGGGGCTCTCCTACGAGCAGTACTTC. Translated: CASSPGQGLSYEQYF.

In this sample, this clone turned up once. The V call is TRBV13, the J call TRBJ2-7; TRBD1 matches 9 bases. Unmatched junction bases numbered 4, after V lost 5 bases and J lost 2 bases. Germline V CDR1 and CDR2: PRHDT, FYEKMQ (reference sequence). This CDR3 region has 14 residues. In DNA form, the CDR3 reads TGTGCCAGCAGCATACAGGGGGCCACCTACGAGCAGTACTTC. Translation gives CASSIQGATYEQYF.

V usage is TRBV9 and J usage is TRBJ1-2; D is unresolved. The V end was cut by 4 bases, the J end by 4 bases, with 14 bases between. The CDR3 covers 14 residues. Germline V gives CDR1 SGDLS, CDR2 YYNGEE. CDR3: CASSTSAGSYGYTF. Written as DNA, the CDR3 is TGTGCCAGCAGCACGAGCGCGGGATCCTATGGCTACACCTTC.

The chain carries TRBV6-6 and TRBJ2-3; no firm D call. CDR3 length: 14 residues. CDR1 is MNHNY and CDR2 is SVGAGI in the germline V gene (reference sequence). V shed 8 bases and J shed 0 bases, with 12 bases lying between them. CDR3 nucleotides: TGTGCCAGCGTACGACTGGCCAGCACAGATACGCAGTATTTT. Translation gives CASVRLASTDTQYF.

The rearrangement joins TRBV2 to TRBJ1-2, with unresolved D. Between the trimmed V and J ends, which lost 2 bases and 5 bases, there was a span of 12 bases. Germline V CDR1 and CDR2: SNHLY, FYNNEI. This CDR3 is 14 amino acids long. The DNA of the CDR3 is TGTGCCAGCAGTGAATACGGGGAAAAATATGGCTACACCTTC. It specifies CASSEYGEKYGYTF.

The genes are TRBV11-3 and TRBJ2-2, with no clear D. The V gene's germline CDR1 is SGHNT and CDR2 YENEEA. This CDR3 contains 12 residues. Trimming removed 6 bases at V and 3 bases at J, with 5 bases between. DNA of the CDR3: TGTGCCAGCAGTAGAGACACCGGGGAGCTGTTTTTT. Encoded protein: CASSRDTGELFF.

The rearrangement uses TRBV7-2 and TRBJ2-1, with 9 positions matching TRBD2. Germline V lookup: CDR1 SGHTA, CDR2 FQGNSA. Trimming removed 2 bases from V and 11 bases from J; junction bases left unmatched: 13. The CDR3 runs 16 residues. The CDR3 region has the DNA TGTGCCAGCAGCTTATCCCGCTATCAGCGGGGGGACCAGCAGTTCTTC. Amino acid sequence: CASSLSRYQRGDQQFF.

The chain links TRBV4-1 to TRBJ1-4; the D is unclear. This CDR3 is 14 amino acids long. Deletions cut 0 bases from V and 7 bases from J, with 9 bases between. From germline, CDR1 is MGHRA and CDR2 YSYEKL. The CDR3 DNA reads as TGCGCCAGCAGCCAAGATAATCCCAGTGAAAAACTGTTTTTT. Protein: CASSQDNPSEKLFF.

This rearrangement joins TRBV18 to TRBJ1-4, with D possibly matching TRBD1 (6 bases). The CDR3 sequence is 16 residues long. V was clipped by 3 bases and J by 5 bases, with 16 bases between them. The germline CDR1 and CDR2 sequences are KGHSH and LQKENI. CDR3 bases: TGTGCCAGCTCACCCCGATCGACAGGAGCAAATGAAAAACTGTTTTTT. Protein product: CASSPRSTGANEKLFF.

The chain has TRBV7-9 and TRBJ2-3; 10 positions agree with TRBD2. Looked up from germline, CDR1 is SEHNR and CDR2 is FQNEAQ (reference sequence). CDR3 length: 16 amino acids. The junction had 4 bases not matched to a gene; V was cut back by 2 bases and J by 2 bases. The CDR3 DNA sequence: TGTGCCAGCAGCTTAACCCTAGCGGGGGTCACAGATACGCAGTATTTT. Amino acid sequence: CASSLTLAGVTDTQYF.

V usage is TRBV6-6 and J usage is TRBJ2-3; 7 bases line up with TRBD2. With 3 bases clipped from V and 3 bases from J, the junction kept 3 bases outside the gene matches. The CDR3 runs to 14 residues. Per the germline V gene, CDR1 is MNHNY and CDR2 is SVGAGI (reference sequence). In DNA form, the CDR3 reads TGTGCCAGCAGTTATGGCGGGGGAACAGATACGCAGTATTTT. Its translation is CASSYGGGTDTQYF.

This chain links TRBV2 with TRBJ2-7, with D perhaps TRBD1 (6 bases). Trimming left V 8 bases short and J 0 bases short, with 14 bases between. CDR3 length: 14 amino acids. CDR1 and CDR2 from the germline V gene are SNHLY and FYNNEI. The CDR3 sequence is CASHRDTGSYEQYF. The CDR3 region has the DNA TGTGCCAGCCACCGGGACACCGGCTCCTACGAGCAGTACTTC.

The CDR3 DNA follows: TGTGCCAGCAGCTGGGGACAGGGGGCCAACTATGGCTACACCTTC. Translated: CASSWGQGANYGYTF. The chain carries TRBV3-1 (or the pseudogene TRBV3-2) and TRBJ1-2, with TRBD1 matching 12 bases. The J segment lost 2 bases and the V segment lost 5 bases, leaving 3 bases of the junction unmatched. Germline values: CDR1 LGHDT, CDR2 YNNKEL (reference sequence). This CDR3 has 15 residues.

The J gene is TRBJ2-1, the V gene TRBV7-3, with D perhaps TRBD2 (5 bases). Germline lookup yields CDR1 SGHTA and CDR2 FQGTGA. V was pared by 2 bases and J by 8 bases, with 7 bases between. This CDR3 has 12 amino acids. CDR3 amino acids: CASSLREDEQFF. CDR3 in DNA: TGTGCCAGCAGCTTACGGGAAGATGAGCAGTTCTTC.

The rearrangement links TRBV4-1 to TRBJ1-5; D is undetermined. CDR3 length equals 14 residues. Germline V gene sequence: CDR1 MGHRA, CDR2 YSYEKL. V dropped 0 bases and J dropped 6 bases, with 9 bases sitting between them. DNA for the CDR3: TGCGCCAGCAGCCAAGACGAATTGGCTCAGCCCCAGCATTTT. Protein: CASSQDELAQPQHF.